What follows are 21 T cell receptor beta chains derived from one specimen sequenced in a study of technical replicates of blood from a handful of donors. Clones were read by immunoSEQ multiplex PCR, and TCRdb kept only the in-frame ones, dropping some. The repertoire consists of 70,000 to 95,000 clones, with nearly 98% occurring once and the leading ten covering approximately 0.2%. Sequencing was carried out using T cells isolated from PBMCs. These receptors were taken from a human donor in good health.

The chain links TRBV5-1 to TRBJ2-5; 13 positions agree with TRBD2. Germline V gene data show CDR1 as SGHRS and CDR2 as YFSETQ. CDR3 size: 14 residues. V was clipped by 7 bases and J by 1 base; unmatched bases: 1. The CDR3 loop reads CASGLAGAQETQYF. The CDR3 DNA reads as TGCGCCAGCGGACTAGCGGGGGCCCAAGAGACCCAGTACTTC.

The chain joins TRBV11-3 to TRBJ2-7, with D unresolved. CDR3 length equals 12 residues. Germline CDR1 is SGHNT and CDR2 is YENEEA. The germline V and J ends were trimmed by 2 bases and 3 bases, with 5 bases remaining between them. CDR3 bases: TGTGCCAGCAGCTTATCGGGCTACGAGCAGTACTTC. This codes for CASSLSGYEQYF.

The CDR3 DNA reads TGTGCCAGCAGCTTCTCACCCGACAGTACGAACACCGGGGAGCTGTTTTTT. Translating it yields CASSFSPDSTNTGELFF. The chain has TRBV7-3 and TRBJ2-2; D is perhaps TRBD1 (5 bases). Trimming stripped 3 bases from V and 0 bases from J, with 14 bases between. The CDR3 contains 17 residues. CDR1 is SGHTA, CDR2 FQGTGA, per germline.

The chain couples TRBV7-2 to TRBJ2-7; 8 bases line up with TRBD1. V was clipped by 2 bases and J by 5 bases; unmatched bases: 8. Per germline, CDR1 SGHTA and CDR2 FQGNSA. The CDR3 runs to 15 residues. This CDR3 reads CASSLSRTGLDEQYF. CDR3 bases: TGTGCCAGCAGCTTATCCAGGACAGGGCTAGACGAGCAGTACTTC.

The rearrangement joins TRBV6-5 to TRBJ2-7; TRBD1 aligns across 9 bases. The CDR3 runs 15 residues. The J segment lost 6 bases and the V segment lost 2 bases, leaving 8 bases of the junction unmatched. From germline, CDR1 is MNHEY and CDR2 SVGAGI. CDR3 in DNA: TGTGCCAGCAGTTACGGGACAGGGATTGGTCGCGAGCAGTACTTC. It yields the protein CASSYGTGIGREQYF.

The chain has TRBV18 and TRBJ2-3, with a possible D match to TRBD1 (6 bases). The CDR3 consists of 16 residues. V was pared by 3 bases and J by 2 bases, with 15 bases between. Germline V CDR1 and CDR2: KGHSH, LQKENI. As DNA, the CDR3 is TGTGCCAGCTCACCCCGACAGGAGTCGAACACAGATACGCAGTATTTT. Protein: CASSPRQESNTDTQYF.

The chain carries TRBV23-1 and TRBJ2-7; D remains unclear. TRBV23-1 is an open reading frame, and its role is uncertain. The CDR3 loop spans 13 amino acids. V gave up 7 bases and J gave up 5 bases, with 15 bases separating them. The CDR3 loop reads CASTPYSCHEQYF. The CDR3 DNA reads TGCGCCAGCACCCCTTATAGCTGCCACGAGCAGTACTTC.

This clone appeared a single time. This chain links TRBV7-9 with TRBJ1-1; no reliable D call. V lost 1 base and J lost 6, with 9 bases in between. CDR1 and CDR2 from the germline V gene are SEHNR and FQNEAQ (reference sequence). CDR3 length: 13 amino acids. Here the CDR3 DNA reads TGTGCCAGCAGCTTAGTAACTGACTCTGAAGCTTTCTTT. It specifies CASSLVTDSEAFF.

This rearrangement joins TRBV29-1 to TRBJ1-4; TRBD1 might be the D (6 bases). CDR3 length equals 12 residues. The germline CDR1 and CDR2 sequences are SQVTM and ANQGSEA. Deletions cut 4 bases from V and 7 bases from J, with 10 bases between. In nucleotides, the CDR3 is TGCAGCGTTGCCAGGGGCGGTGAAAAACTGTTTTTT. This translates into CSVARGGEKLFF.

The J gene is TRBJ2-1, the V gene TRBV5-1; TRBD2 matches 12 bases. Trimming took 0 bases from V and 7 from J; bases not matched to a gene: 8. This CDR3 is built from 17 residues. The germline V gene has CDR1 SGHRS and CDR2 YFSETQ. The CDR3 region is CASSLAASGRAVNEQFF. CDR3 nucleotide sequence: TGCGCCAGCAGCTTGGCGGCTAGCGGGAGGGCCGTTAATGAGCAGTTCTTC.

The V call is TRBV30, the J call TRBJ2-3; perhaps TRBD2 as D (6 bases). V dropped 3 bases and J dropped 4 bases, with 17 bases sitting between them. Germline V CDR1 and CDR2: GTSNPN, SVGIG (reference sequence). CDR3 length equals 15 residues. CDR3 DNA: TGTGCCTGGAGCCGAACTAGCTTAGAGGCAGATACGCAGTATTTT. As protein: CAWSRTSLEADTQYF.

This clone was counted between two and nine times. The chain carries TRBV6-1 and TRBJ1-1, with D possibly being TRBD1 (6 bases). V dropped 5 bases and J dropped 1 base, with 11 bases sitting between them. This CDR3 is 14 amino acids long. Per the germline V gene, CDR1 is MNHNS and CDR2 is SASEGT. The CDR3 is CASSLQGSNTEAFF. The CDR3 DNA reads as TGTGCCAGCAGTCTACAGGGATCGAACACTGAAGCTTTCTTT.

The chain joins TRBV19 to TRBJ1-2, with D uncertain. Between the trimmed V and J ends, which lost 6 bases and 7 bases, there was a span of 6 bases. This CDR3 has 10 amino acids. The germline CDR1 and CDR2 sequences are LNHDA and SQIVND (reference sequence). In DNA, the CDR3 is TGTGCCAGTAGGTCGGTTGGCTACACCTTC. Protein sequence: CASRSVGYTF. Variable domain in full (rest from reference TRBV19 and TRBJ1-2): DGGITQSPKYLFRKEGQNVTLSCEQNLNHDAMYWYRQDPGQGLRLIYYSQIVNDFQKGDIAEGYSVSREKKESFPLTVTSAQKNPTAFYLCASRSVGYTFGSGTRLTVV.

The J gene is TRBJ2-3, the V gene TRBV6-5; the D is unclear. Germline CDR1 is MNHEY and CDR2 is SVGAGI. This CDR3 has 14 amino acids. V lost 1 base and J 6 bases, leaving 11 bases between the germline ends. CDR3 residues: CASSYYQTGDTQYF. The CDR3 coding sequence is TGTGCCAGCAGTTACTACCAGACCGGGGATACGCAGTATTTT.

The chain links TRBV2 to TRBJ2-7; tentatively, D is TRBD1 (6 bases). Germline loops: CDR1 SNHLY, CDR2 FYNNEI. The CDR3 contains 15 residues. V lost 2 bases to trimming and J lost 3 bases, with 14 bases between them. DNA of the CDR3: TGTGCCAGCAGTGAAACACGGACAGTCGACTACGAGCAGTACTTC. It specifies CASSETRTVDYEQYF.

This rearrangement joins TRBV5-4 to TRBJ2-5; 7 bases align to TRBD1. The CDR3 spans 13 residues. V dropped 4 bases and J dropped 3; count of bases not matched to a gene: 3. Germline CDR1 SGHNT, CDR2 YYREEE (reference sequence). As DNA, the CDR3 is TGTGCCAGCAGCGGGACAGTGAAAGAGACCCAGTACTTC. The encoded protein is CASSGTVKETQYF.

The chain uses TRBV5-1 and TRBJ2-3; no firm D call. V lost 1 base to trimming and J lost 4 bases, with 10 bases between them. The CDR3 loop spans 14 amino acids. The V gene's germline CDR1 is SGHRS and CDR2 YFSETQ. The CDR3 nucleotides read TGCGCCAGCAGCTTGTCCCCCCTACCAGATACGCAGTATTTT. It translates to CASSLSPLPDTQYF.

The rearrangement joins TRBV5-1 to TRBJ2-3; 14 bases map to TRBD2. Germline V gene sequence: CDR1 SGHRS, CDR2 YFSETQ. Trimming at V came to 3 bases and at J to 5 bases, leaving 14 bases not matched to a gene. This CDR3 comprises 19 residues. CDR3 sequence (DNA): TGCGCCAGCAGCTCCGGAAGGGGGACTAGCGGGAGCGTAGAAGATACGCAGTATTTT. It codes for CASSSGRGTSGSVEDTQYF.

This clone was counted once. A read error may produce the germline difference seen at one junction end. This chain uses TRBV9 with TRBJ2-1; D gene uncertain. The CDR3 has 13 residues. Germline V gene data show CDR1 as SGDLS and CDR2 as YYNGEE. The CDR3 region is CASSVSSHNEQFF. In DNA, the CDR3 is TGTGCCAGCAGCGTATCCTCCCACAATGAGCAGTTCTTC.

The rearrangement uses TRBV7-8 and TRBJ2-7; a possible D gene is TRBD2 (6 bases). There are 18 residues in the CDR3. Germline CDR1 is SGHVS and CDR2 is FQNEAQ. V was clipped by 1 base and J by 4 bases, with 23 bases between them. CDR3 amino acids: CASSLGNPRRGRGYEQYF. CDR3 DNA sequence: TGTGCCAGCAGCTTAGGGAATCCTCGGCGGGGCCGAGGATACGAGCAGTACTTC.

This rearrangement joins TRBV11-3 to TRBJ2-7; D is unclear. The CDR3 has 12 residues. The germline gives CDR1 SGHNT, CDR2 YENEEA. With 6 bases removed from V and 3 bases from J, the gap between germline ends came to 9 bases. The CDR3 DNA follows: TGTGCCAGCAGTTTCAGTCTCTACGAGCAGTACTTC. Protein product: CASSFSLYEQYF.